A selection of T cell receptor beta chains follows, all from one sample in a study of blood T cell repertoires in COVID-19. Here immunoSEQ multiplex PCR was the method, and the copy in TCRdb shows in-frame clones only, minus some. The repertoire holds 130,000 to 150,000 clones, with around 80% as singletons. The source material was peripheral blood. These receptors were taken from a woman at least 80 years old in a cohort sampled during active or convalescent COVID-19. CDR3s include the opening cysteine and the closing phenylalanine or tryptophan. D genes are given only for firm matches. Part of the rows lack a size; the others show once, few, many or a class for expanded clones.

>TRBV19|TRBJ1-1|TRBD1|-
CASSIEADRGHVFF
TGTGCCAGTAGTATAGAGGCGGACAGGGGGCATGTTTTCTTT
>TRBV27|TRBJ1-2|TRBD1|-
CASSSHLTTGVYGYTF
TGTGCCAGCAGTTCCCACCTCACGACAGGGGTCTATGGCTACACCTTC
>TRBV2|TRBJ2-5|TRBD1|-
CASSVARGQETQYF
TGTGCCAGCAGTGTTGCCAGGGGGCAGGAGACCCAGTACTTC
>TRBV28|TRBJ1-2|-|-
CASSPPRGKKHGYTF
TGTGCCAGCAGCCCGCCTCGGGGGAAGAAGCATGGCTACACCTTC
>TRBV5-3|TRBJ2-5|-|-
CARSLGQIDHGQETQYF
TGTGCCAGAAGCTTGGGACAGATTGACCACGGGCAAGAGACCCAGTACTTC
>TRBV6-2/TRBV6-3|TRBJ2-1|TRBD2|-
CASSSRGSGGLIEQFF
TGTGCCAGCAGTTCCCGGGGTAGCGGGGGTCTGATTGAGCAGTTCTTC
>TRBV6-5|TRBJ1-2|-|once
CASTPDRFYGYTF
TGTGCCAGCACCCCGGACAGATTTTATGGCTACACCTTC
>TRBV9|TRBJ1-3|-|-
CASREDTHSGNTIYF
TGTGCCAGCAGGGAAGACACCCACTCTGGAAACACCATATATTTT
>TRBV12-3/TRBV12-4|TRBJ1-2|-|-
CASSLRSYGYTF
TGTGCCAGCAGTTTACGGAGCTATGGCTACACCTTC
>TRBV11-2|TRBJ1-2|TRBD1|few
CASSPPATGGFRGYTF
TGTGCCAGCAGCCCTCCCGCGACAGGGGGATTTCGTGGCTACACCTTC
>TRBV5-1|TRBJ2-2|TRBD2|-
CASSSLAGDYTGELFF
TGCGCCAGCAGCTCCCTAGCGGGGGATTACACCGGGGAGCTGTTTTTT
>TRBV7-8|TRBJ2-5|-|-
CASSWRGQETQYF
TGTGCCAGCAGCTGGAGGGGACAAGAGACCCAGTACTTC
>TRBV11-2|TRBJ1-1|-|-
CASSSRSTMNTEAFF
TGTGCCAGCAGCTCGCGCTCGACAATGAACACTGAAGCTTTCTTT
>TRBV5-6|TRBJ1-2|TRBD1|-
CASSSGQGNVLYYGYTF
TGTGCCAGCAGCTCAGGACAGGGTAACGTCCTTTACTATGGCTACACCTTC
>TRBV30|TRBJ1-5|-|-
CAWSITYSNQPQHF
TGTGCCTGGAGTATAACTTATAGCAATCAGCCCCAGCATTTT
>TRBV3-1/TRBV3-2|TRBJ2-1|-|-
CASKRTAYNEQFF
TGTGCCAGCAAACGGACAGCGTACAATGAGCAGTTCTTC
>TRBV19|TRBJ2-1|TRBD1|few
CASSIGWVRDRANEQFF
TGTGCCAGTAGTATAGGGTGGGTCCGGGACAGGGCGAATGAGCAGTTCTTC
>TRBV7-8|TRBJ1-1|TRBD1|-
CASSQGQGTVEAFF
TGTGCCAGCAGCCAAGGACAGGGTACGGTTGAAGCTTTCTTT
>TRBV6-4|TRBJ1-2|-|-
CASSDSTGPSYSYTF
TGTGCCAGCAGTGACTCAACAGGGCCCTCTTATAGCTACACCTTC
>TRBV6-6|TRBJ2-1|TRBD1|-
CASRVSGAGGWNEQFF
TGTGCCAGCAGGGTCTCTGGGGCAGGGGGCTGGAATGAGCAGTTCTTC
>TRBV2|TRBJ2-7|TRBD1|-
CASRETGVAYEQYF
TGTGCCAGCAGAGAGACAGGGGTCGCCTACGAGCAGTACTTC
>TRBV27|TRBJ1-6|TRBD1|-
CASSSLRQGTGSPLHF
TGTGCCAGCAGTTCCCTCCGACAGGGAACGGGTTCACCCCTCCACTTT
>TRBV9|TRBJ2-1|TRBD1|-
CASNRGVTINEQFF
TGTGCCAGCAACAGGGGCGTAACGATCAATGAGCAGTTCTTC
>TRBV2|TRBJ2-1|TRBD2|-
CASLAGSPLAEQFF
TGTGCCAGTCTAGCGGGTTCCCCCTTGGCTGAGCAGTTCTTC
>TRBV7-2|TRBJ2-1|-|-
CASSLLNEQFF
TGTGCCAGCAGCTTACTGAATGAGCAGTTCTTC
>TRBV7-2|TRBJ2-5|-|-
CASSFRGGLETQYF
TGTGCCAGCAGCTTTAGGGGGGGCCTGGAGACCCAGTACTTC
>TRBV18|TRBJ2-2|-|once
CASSPPQGRTGELFF
TGTGCCAGCTCACCACCACAGGGCCGCACCGGGGAGCTGTTTTTT
>TRBV7-2|TRBJ2-1|TRBD2|-
CASSLGAGGLYNEQFF
TGTGCCAGCAGCTTAGGGGCGGGGGGCCTTTACAATGAGCAGTTCTTC
>TRBV24-1|TRBJ2-1|-|-
CATSDSRTDPWGNEQFF
TGTGCCACCAGTGACTCAAGGACAGACCCTTGGGGTAATGAGCAGTTCTTC
>TRBV29-1|TRBJ1-4|-|-
CSVETGFEEKLFF
TGCAGCGTCGAAACAGGGTTCGAAGAAAAACTGTTTTTT
>TRBV6-5|TRBJ2-2|TRBD2|-
CASSYQSVAGGRELFF
TGTGCCAGCAGTTACCAGTCGGTAGCGGGGGGGCGGGAGCTGTTTTTT
>TRBV6-6|TRBJ2-3|-|-
CASSYVQSTDTQYF
TGTGCCAGCAGTTACGTACAGTCCACAGATACGCAGTATTTT
>TRBV28|TRBJ1-2|-|-
CASRLQGTYGYTF
TGTGCCAGCAGGCTGCAGGGGACCTATGGCTACACCTTC
>TRBV7-9|TRBJ1-2|-|-
CASSSTPTGSYGYTF
TGTGCCAGCAGCTCAACCCCTACAGGGAGCTATGGCTACACCTTC
>TRBV2|TRBJ1-1|-|-
CASSDLWGGRNTEAFF
TGTGCCAGCAGTGACCTATGGGGGGGACGGAACACTGAAGCTTTCTTT
>TRBV5-1|TRBJ2-7|TRBD1|-
CASSLAGPGGMNYEQYF
TGCGCCAGCAGCTTGGCCGGGCCAGGGGGTATGAACTACGAGCAGTACTTC
>TRBV18|TRBJ2-3|-|-
CASSPPKGTDTQYF
TGTGCCAGCTCACCACCCAAGGGGACAGATACGCAGTATTTT
>TRBV18|TRBJ1-1|-|-
CASSPQEVNTEAFF
TGTGCCAGCTCACCACAGGAGGTGAACACTGAAGCTTTCTTT
>TRBV4-2|TRBJ2-6|-|-
CASSQDSSGANVLTF
TGTGCCAGCAGCCAAGACTCCTCTGGGGCCAACGTCCTGACTTTC
>TRBV28|TRBJ2-1|TRBD2|few
CATRFSGGFYNEQFF
TGTGCCACCCGTTTTAGCGGGGGGTTTTACAATGAGCAGTTCTTC
>TRBV6-1|TRBJ1-4|-|-
CASSEDGGTANEKLFF
TGTGCCAGCAGTGAAGACGGCGGGACGGCTAATGAAAAACTGTTTTTT
>TRBV5-1|TRBJ2-3|TRBD2|-
CASKTGTRTDTQYF
TGCGCCAGCAAAACCGGGACTAGGACAGATACGCAGTATTTT
>TRBV2|TRBJ2-7|-|-
CASSENGGDEQYF
TGTGCCAGCAGTGAAAATGGAGGGGACGAGCAGTACTTC
>TRBV6-4|TRBJ2-1|TRBD1|-
CASSDEGGDEQFF
TGTGCCAGCAGTGACGAAGGGGGCGATGAGCAGTTCTTC
>TRBV2|TRBJ2-7|-|-
CASSEIAGTYEQYF
TGTGCCAGCAGTGAAATCGCCGGTACCTACGAGCAGTACTTC
>TRBV10-3|TRBJ2-1|TRBD2|-
CAISSGLAASSFYNEQFF
TGTGCCATCAGCTCGGGACTAGCGGCCTCTAGCTTCTACAATGAGCAGTTCTTC
>TRBV7-8|TRBJ2-2|TRBD2|-
CASSSWTSGPNTGELFF
TGTGCCAGCAGCTCCTGGACTAGCGGGCCGAACACCGGGGAGCTGTTTTTT
>TRBV28|TRBJ1-5|-|-
CASKGTDSPYRPQHF
TGTGCCAGCAAGGGGACTGACTCGCCTTATCGGCCCCAGCATTTT
>TRBV6-6|TRBJ1-4|-|-
CASSRTVLNEKLFF
TGTGCCAGCAGTAGGACAGTCCTTAATGAAAAACTGTTTTTT
>TRBV19|TRBJ2-1|TRBD1|-
CASSNFGGTGSYNEQFF
TGTGCCAGTAGTAACTTTGGCGGGACAGGGTCCTACAATGAGCAGTTCTTC
>TRBV7-2|TRBJ1-2|-|-
CASSLISGGGLYGYTF
TGTGCCAGCAGCTTAATCTCTGGGGGCGGGCTATACGGCTACACCTTC
>TRBV7-9|TRBJ2-1|-|-
CASSETGRSYNEQFF
TGTGCCAGCAGCGAAACCGGCAGGTCCTACAATGAGCAGTTCTTC
>TRBV27|TRBJ1-4|-|-
CASSLGMRGEKLFF
TGTGCCAGCAGTCTCGGGATGCGCGGTGAAAAACTGTTTTTT
>TRBV12-3/TRBV12-4|TRBJ1-2|TRBD1|-
CASSSTGDNGYTF
TGTGCCAGCAGCTCGACAGGGGACAATGGCTACACCTTC
>TRBV7-9|TRBJ1-2|-|-
CASSLAGDYGYTF
TGTGCCAGCAGCTTGGCAGGGGACTATGGCTACACCTTC
>TRBV14|TRBJ2-1|TRBD2|-
CASSQGLAGGYEQFF
TGTGCCAGCAGCCAAGGACTAGCGGGGGGGTATGAGCAGTTCTTC
>TRBV6-5|TRBJ1-1|TRBD1|many
CASNKQGSTEAFF
TGTGCCAGCAACAAACAGGGGAGCACTGAAGCTTTCTTT